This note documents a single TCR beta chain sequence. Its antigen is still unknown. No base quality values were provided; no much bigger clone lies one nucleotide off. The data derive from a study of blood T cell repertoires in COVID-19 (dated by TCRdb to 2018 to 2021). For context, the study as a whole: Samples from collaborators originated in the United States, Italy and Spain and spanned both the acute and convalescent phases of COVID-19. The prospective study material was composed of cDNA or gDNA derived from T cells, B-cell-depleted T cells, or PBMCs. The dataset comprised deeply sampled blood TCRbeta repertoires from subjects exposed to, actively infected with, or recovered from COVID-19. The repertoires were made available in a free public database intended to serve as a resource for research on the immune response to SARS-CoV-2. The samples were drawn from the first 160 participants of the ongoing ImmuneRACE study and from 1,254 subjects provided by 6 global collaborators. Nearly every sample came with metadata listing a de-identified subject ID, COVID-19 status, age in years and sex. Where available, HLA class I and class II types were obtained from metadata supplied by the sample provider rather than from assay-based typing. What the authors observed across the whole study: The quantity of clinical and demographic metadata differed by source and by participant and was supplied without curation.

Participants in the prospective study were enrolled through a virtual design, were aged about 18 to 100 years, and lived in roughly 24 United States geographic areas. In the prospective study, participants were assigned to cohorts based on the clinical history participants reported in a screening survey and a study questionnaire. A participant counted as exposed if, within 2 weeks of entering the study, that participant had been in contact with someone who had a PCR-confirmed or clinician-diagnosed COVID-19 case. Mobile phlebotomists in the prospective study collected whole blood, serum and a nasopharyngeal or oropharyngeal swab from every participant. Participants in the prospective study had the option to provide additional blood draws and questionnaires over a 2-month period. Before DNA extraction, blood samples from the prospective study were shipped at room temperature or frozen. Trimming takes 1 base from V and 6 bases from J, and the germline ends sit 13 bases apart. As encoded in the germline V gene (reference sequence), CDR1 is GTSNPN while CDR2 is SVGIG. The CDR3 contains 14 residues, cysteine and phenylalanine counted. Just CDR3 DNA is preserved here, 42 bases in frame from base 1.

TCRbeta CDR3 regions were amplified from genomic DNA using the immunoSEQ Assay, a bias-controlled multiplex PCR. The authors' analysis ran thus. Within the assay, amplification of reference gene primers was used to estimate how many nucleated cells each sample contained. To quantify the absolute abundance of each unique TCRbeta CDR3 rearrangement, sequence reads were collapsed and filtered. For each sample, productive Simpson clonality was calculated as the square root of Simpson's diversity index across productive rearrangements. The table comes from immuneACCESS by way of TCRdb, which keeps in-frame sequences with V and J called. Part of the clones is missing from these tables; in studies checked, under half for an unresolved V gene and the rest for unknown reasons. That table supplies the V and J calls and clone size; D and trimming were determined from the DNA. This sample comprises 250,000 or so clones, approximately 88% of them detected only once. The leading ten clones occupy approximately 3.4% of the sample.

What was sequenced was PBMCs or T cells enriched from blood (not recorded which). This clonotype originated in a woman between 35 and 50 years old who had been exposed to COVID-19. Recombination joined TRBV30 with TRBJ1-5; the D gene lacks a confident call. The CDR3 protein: CAWSDGALGQPQHF. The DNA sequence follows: TGTGCCTGGAGTGACGGAGCATTGGGTCAGCCCCAGCATTTT.